The entry below describes one TCR beta chain. In the authors' methods: Scientists estimated how many nucleated cells there were by amplifying reference gene primers. Generated by immunoSEQ multiplex PCR, the TCRdb table keeps only in-frame clones and is missing some. V and J calls and clone size are copied from that table; D and trimming were computed from the DNA. The sample contains 15,000 to 20,000 clones, about 81% of which appear only once. The data belong to a study of blood T cell repertoires in COVID-19. In the study overall: T cells, B-cell-depleted T cells, or PBMCs supplied cDNA or gDNA.

After removal of 1 base from V and 6 bases from J, the junction contained 2 bases not matched to a gene. This CDR3 is 14 amino acids long. CDR1 LGHNA and CDR2 YSLEER come from the germline V gene. The chain combines TRBV4-3 with TRBJ1-5, with 8 nucleotides matching TRBD1. The clonotype originates from a man aged 40-55 years with active or convalescent COVID-19. The sample comprised peripheral blood. The CDR3 loop is CASSQVTGGQPQHF. CDR3 in DNA: TGCGCCAGCAGCCAAGTCACAGGGGGTCAGCCCCAGCATTTT.